What follows are 25 T cell receptor beta chains derived from one specimen sequenced in a study of cytomegalovirus exposure and HLA in healthy donors. Sequencing was performed with immunoSEQ multiplex PCR; in TCRdb, only in-frame clones are kept and a portion is missing. The sample lists 260,000 or so clones; around 91% were seen once. Sequencing was performed on PBMCs. All receptors come from a woman aged 30 to 39 in good health and CMV-seronegative.

This chain joins TRBV29-1 and TRBJ2-1, with 14 bases lining up with TRBD2. V lost 5 bases and J lost 8; bases outside the gene matches: 5. This CDR3 is 14 amino acids long. Germline CDR1 SQVTM, CDR2 ANQGSEA. For the CDR3, the DNA is TGCAGCGTTTTGGGACTAGCGGGAGTTTATGAGCAGTTCTTC. Its translation is CSVLGLAGVYEQFF.

The CDR3 reads CSVEVPTSVSTDTQYF. CDR3 bases: TGCAGCGTTGAAGTACCGACTAGCGTCAGCACAGATACGCAGTATTTT. This chain connects TRBV29-1 to TRBJ2-3; 8 bases align to TRBD2. The trim removed 1 base at V and 0 bases at J, leaving 6 bases unmatched. From germline, CDR1 is SQVTM and CDR2 ANQGSEA. This CDR3 is 16 amino acids long.

The chain couples TRBV28 to TRBJ2-6, with D maybe TRBD1 (6 bases). This CDR3 spans 18 amino acids. Trimming took off 6 bases at V and 0 bases at J, with 18 bases between the two ends. The V gene's germline CDR1 is MDHEN and CDR2 SYDVKM. CDR3 residues: CASSPGVLGSSGANVLTF. CDR3 DNA sequence: TGTGCCAGCAGCCCAGGGGTCCTGGGGTCCTCTGGGGCCAACGTCCTGACTTTC.

V and J are TRBV11-3 and TRBJ2-5; 8 bases agree with TRBD1. CDR1 is SGHNT and CDR2 is YENEEA in the germline V gene. The CDR3 covers 12 residues. Trimming took 8 bases from V and 9 from J; bases not matched to a gene: 8. CDR3 sequence reads: CASRTGSAAQYF. The CDR3 coding sequence is TGTGCCAGCCGGACAGGGTCAGCGGCCCAGTACTTC.

The V gene is TRBV25-1, the J gene TRBJ2-7, with D possibly matching TRBD1 (6 bases). CDR1 and CDR2 (germline): MGHDK, SYGVNS. The CDR3 covers 13 residues. The germline V and J ends were trimmed by 5 bases and 0 bases, with 8 bases remaining between them. For the CDR3, the DNA is TGTGCCAGCAGTCCGGACAGCTCCTACGAGCAGTACTTC. Translating it yields CASSPDSSYEQYF.

The chain carries TRBV27 and TRBJ2-1, with D uncertain. Trimming cost V 5 bases and J 10 bases, with 9 bases left between them. The CDR3 has 11 residues. CDR1 MNHEY and CDR2 SMNVEV come from the germline V gene (reference sequence). The CDR3, as DNA: TGTGCCAGCAGTATTAGTGGGGAGCAGTTCTTC. It yields the protein CASSISGEQFF.

V and J are TRBV19 and TRBJ1-2; TRBD1 aligns across 7 bases. Germline CDR1 is LNHDA and CDR2 is SQIVND (reference sequence). The CDR3 sequence is 12 residues long. V dropped 3 bases and J dropped 8; count of bases not matched to a gene: 3. The CDR3 sequence: CASSIRQGGYTF. The CDR3 DNA follows: TGTGCCAGTAGTATCCGACAGGGAGGCTACACCTTC.

V gene TRBV2 combines with J gene TRBJ2-3; 11 nucleotides align to TRBD2. Germline loops: CDR1 SNHLY, CDR2 FYNNEI. This CDR3 has 18 amino acids. With 3 bases clipped from V and 0 bases from J, the junction kept 8 bases outside the gene matches. Here the CDR3 DNA reads TGTGCCAGCAGTGAGGTGCTAGCGGGAGGACCTAGCACAGATACGCAGTATTTT. It is translated as CASSEVLAGGPSTDTQYF.

This chain uses TRBV21-1 with TRBJ2-2; TRBD2, as called in the table, went unchecked against the DNA. TRBV21-1 represents a pseudogene. CDR3 size: 23 residues. The CDR3 nucleotides read TGTGCCAGCAGCACCGGGACAGGGAGGCCACTAGCGGGAGGGAATTCGAACACCGGGGAGCTGTTTTTT. Its translation: CASSTGTGRPLAGGNSNTGELFF.

The V call is TRBV7-2, the J call TRBJ2-7, with 10 bases aligning to TRBD2. CDR1 is SGHTA, CDR2 FQGNSA, per germline. This CDR3 region has 16 residues. With 1 base clipped from V and 2 bases from J, the junction kept 5 bases outside the gene matches. CDR3 sequence (DNA): TGTGCCAGCAGCTTAGGGGGACTAGCGCGCCCCTACGAGCAGTACTTC. It translates to CASSLGGLARPYEQYF. The full variable domain, completed using reference TRBV7-2 and TRBJ2-7, is GAGVSQSPSNKVTEKGKDVELRCDPISGHTALYWYRQSLGQGLEFLIYFQGNSAPDKSGLPSDRFSAERTGGSVSTLTIQRTQQEDSAVYLCASSLGGLARPYEQYFGPGTRLTVT.

The chain uses TRBV30 and TRBJ2-6, with 9 bases fitting TRBD1. After removal of 0 bases from V and 2 bases from J, the junction contained 8 bases not matched to a gene. The germline gives CDR1 GTSNPN, CDR2 SVGIG (reference sequence). The CDR3 is 18 residues long. The CDR3 DNA reads TGTGCCTGGAGTGTTAACGGGACAGGGAGGACTGGGGCCAACGTCCTGACTTTC. This sequence encodes CAWSVNGTGRTGANVLTF.

The V and J genes are TRBV5-1 and TRBJ2-2, with TRBD1 as a possible D gene (6 bases). The CDR3 consists of 15 residues. V lost 4 bases and J lost 1, with 11 bases in between. Germline V lookup: CDR1 SGHRS, CDR2 YFSETQ. This chain's CDR3 is CASSPGDLNTGELFF. The CDR3 nucleotides are TGCGCCAGCAGCCCAGGGGATCTGAACACCGGGGAGCTGTTTTTT.

The table lists this clone with a few counts. As DNA, the CDR3 is TGTGCCAGCAGTACAGGGTATCAGTACGAGCAGTACTTC. Translated, it gives CASSTGYQYEQYF. This chain connects TRBV11-3 to TRBJ2-7, with D possibly being TRBD1 (6 bases). Deletions cut 6 bases from V and 4 bases from J, with 13 bases between. Germline V gives CDR1 SGHNT, CDR2 YENEEA. The CDR3 has 13 residues.

This clone was picked up one time. The V gene is TRBV5-4, the J gene TRBJ2-7; 8 bases line up with TRBD2. This CDR3 has 14 residues. Germline CDR1 and CDR2: SGHNT and YYREEE (reference sequence). V shed 3 bases, J shed 1 base, and the junction held 3 bases outside the gene matches. CDR3 coding DNA: TGTGCCAGCAGCTCCGAGCGGGGGTCCTACGAGCAGTACTTC. It encodes CASSSERGSYEQYF.

The chain joins TRBV28 to TRBJ1-1, with D unclear. Per germline, CDR1 MDHEN and CDR2 SYDVKM. There are 11 residues in the CDR3. V lost 6 bases and J 10 bases, leaving 12 bases between the germline ends. In nucleotides, the CDR3 is TGTGCCAGCAGCTCTGGGAAGGCAGCTTTCTTT. Its translation is CASSSGKAAFF. The full variable domain, in which reference TRBV28 and TRBJ1-1 provide the parts outside the CDR3, is DVKVTQSSRYLVKRTGEKVFLECVQDMDHENMFWYRQDPGLGLRLIYFSYDVKMKEKGDIPEGYSVSREKKERFSLILESASTNQTSMYLCASSSGKAAFFGQGTRLTVV.

V gene TRBV19 combines with J gene TRBJ2-2; perhaps D is TRBD1 or TRBD2 (5 bases each). Germline V gene data show CDR1 as LNHDA and CDR2 as SQIVND (reference sequence). Deletions cut 7 bases from V and 0 bases from J, with 21 bases between. There are 18 residues in the CDR3. This CDR3 is CASTLRGGVYSNTGELFF. In nucleotides, the CDR3 is TGTGCCAGTACCTTGAGGGGTGGTGTGTATTCGAACACCGGGGAGCTGTTTTTT.

V is TRBV9 and J is TRBJ2-7; possible D gene TRBD1, 7 bases. Germline CDR1 reads SGDLS; CDR2 reads YYNGEE. The CDR3 totals 15 residues. Trimming removed 0 bases at V and 1 base at J, with 11 bases between. In DNA form, the CDR3 reads TGTGCCAGCAGCGTAGGGACAGGAGGGTCCTACGAGCAGTACTTC. This encodes CASSVGTGGSYEQYF.

V gene TRBV5-1 combines with J gene TRBJ2-2, with D possibly matching TRBD2 (5 bases). There are 20 residues in the CDR3. V lost 0 bases to trimming and J lost 1 base, with 22 bases between them. From germline, CDR1 is SGHRS and CDR2 YFSETQ. For the CDR3, the DNA is TGCGCCAGCAGCTTGGATCGTCGCCTAGCTATCGAAGGGAACACCGGGGAGCTGTTTTTT. It yields the protein CASSLDRRLAIEGNTGELFF.

This chain connects TRBV7-6 to TRBJ2-1; 7 nucleotides agree with TRBD1. The V gene end was trimmed by 5 bases and the J gene end by 7 bases; junction bases not matched to a gene: 8. The germline V gene encodes CDR1 SGHVS and CDR2 FNYEAQ. This CDR3 is built from 14 residues. CDR3 DNA sequence: TGTGCCAGCAGCATGCGGACAGGCGGGAATGAGCAGTTCTTC. Amino acids: CASSMRTGGNEQFF.

The chain has TRBV7-3 and TRBJ2-2; TRBD1 matches 9 bases. The germline CDR1 and CDR2 sequences are SGHTA and FQGTGA. CDR3 length: 15 residues. V shed 6 bases and J 1 base; nucleotides not matched to a gene: 3. The CDR3 nucleotides read TGTGCCAGCAGGAGGACAGGGGAGAACACCGGGGAGCTGTTTTTT. Its protein is CASRRTGENTGELFF.

This chain links TRBV4-3 with TRBJ2-1; D ambiguous. The germline V gene has CDR1 LGHNA and CDR2 YSLEER. The CDR3 is 16 amino acids. The V gene lost 1 base and the J gene lost 0 bases, with 10 bases spanning the gap. The CDR3 region has the DNA TGCGCCAGCAGCCAAGCGTTAGTGAGCTCCTACAATGAGCAGTTCTTC. It encodes CASSQALVSSYNEQFF.

The chain joins TRBV28 to TRBJ2-5, with D perhaps being TRBD1 or TRBD2 (6 bases each). Germline assignment: CDR1 MDHEN and CDR2 SYDVKM. Trimming stripped 5 bases from V and 5 bases from J, with 18 bases between. This CDR3 contains 15 residues. The CDR3 loop reads CASSLRQAGGETQYF. The CDR3 region has the DNA TGTGCCAGCAGTCTTCGACAGGCTGGAGGGGAGACCCAGTACTTC.

This rearrangement joins TRBV9 to TRBJ2-4, with D perhaps matching TRBD1 or TRBD2 (5 bases each). This CDR3 has 15 amino acids. CDR1 and CDR2 (germline): SGDLS, YYNGEE. The V end lost 3 bases, the J end lost 5 bases, and 15 bases lay between the germline ends. Here the CDR3 DNA reads TGTGCCAGCAGCGGCAGCCACGGGGCAGAAAACATTCAGTACTTC. Translation: CASSGSHGAENIQYF.

This rearrangement joins TRBV7-8 to TRBJ2-4, with D perhaps being TRBD1 or TRBD2 (5 bases each). The CDR3 is made up of 16 amino acids. Trimming stripped 6 bases from V and 0 bases from J, with 15 bases between. Per the germline V gene, CDR1 is SGHVS and CDR2 is FQNEAQ. The CDR3 coding sequence is TGTGCCAGCAGTCCCTCGGGGCAAAAAGCCAAAAACATTCAGTACTTC. This encodes CASSPSGQKAKNIQYF.

This clone appeared once. The V and J genes are TRBV29-1 and TRBJ2-6; TRBD1 aligns across 8 bases. Germline trimming cut 5 bases from V and 2 bases from J; bases unmatched to any gene: 8. The CDR3 consists of 16 residues. The germline gives CDR1 SQVTM, CDR2 ANQGSEA. The CDR3 DNA reads TGCAGCGTTTCGGGACAGGAATTACCTGGGGCCAACGTCCTGACTTTC. Translating it yields CSVSGQELPGANVLTF.